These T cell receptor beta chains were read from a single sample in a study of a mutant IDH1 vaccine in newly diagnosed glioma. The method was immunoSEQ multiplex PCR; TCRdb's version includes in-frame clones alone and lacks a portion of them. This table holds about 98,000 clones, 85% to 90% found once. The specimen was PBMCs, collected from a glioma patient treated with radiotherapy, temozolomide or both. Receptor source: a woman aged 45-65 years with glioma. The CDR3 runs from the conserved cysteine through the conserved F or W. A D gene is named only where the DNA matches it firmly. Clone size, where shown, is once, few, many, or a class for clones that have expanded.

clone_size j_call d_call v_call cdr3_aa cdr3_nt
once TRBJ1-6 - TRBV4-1 CASSPPPGAVNSPPLHF TGCGCCAGCAGCCCCCCCCCGGGGGCGGTTAACTCGCCACCCCTCCACTTT
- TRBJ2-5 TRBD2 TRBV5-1 CASTINSGRGETQYF TGCGCCAGCACCATAAATAGCGGGAGGGGAGAGACCCAGTACTTC
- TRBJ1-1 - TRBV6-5 CASSYWAGEGTEAFF TGTGCCAGCAGTTACTGGGCAGGGGAAGGCACTGAAGCTTTCTTT
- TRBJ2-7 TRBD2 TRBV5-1 CASGRPGSGIPYEQYF TGCGCCAGCGGTCGGCCGGGTAGCGGGATTCCCTACGAGCAGTACTTC
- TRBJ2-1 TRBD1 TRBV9 CASRPTGTGNNEQFF TGTGCCAGCAGACCAACCGGGACAGGGAACAATGAGCAGTTCTTC
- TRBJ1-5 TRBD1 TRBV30 CAWTKTGRNQPQHF TGTGCCTGGACTAAGACAGGGCGCAATCAGCCCCAGCATTTT
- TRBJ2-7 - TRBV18 CASSPPPAGYYEQYF TGTGCCAGCTCACCACCTCCGGCGGGCTACTACGAGCAGTACTTC
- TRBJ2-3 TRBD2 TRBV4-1 CASSSLGLAGVEVTDTQYF TGCGCCAGCAGCTCACTCGGACTAGCGGGAGTGGAAGTCACAGATACGCAGTATTTT
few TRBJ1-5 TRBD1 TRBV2 CASSVRQGNQPQHF TGTGCCAGCAGTGTCCGACAGGGGAATCAGCCCCAGCATTTT
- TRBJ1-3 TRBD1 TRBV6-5 CASSLDRAGNTIYF TGTGCCAGCAGTCTAGACAGGGCTGGAAACACCATATATTTT
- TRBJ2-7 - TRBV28 CASSFGRYEQYF TGTGCCAGCAGCTTCGGACGCTACGAGCAGTACTTC
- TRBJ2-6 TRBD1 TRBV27 CASRRDRDSGANVLTF TGTGCCAGCAGGAGGGACAGAGACTCTGGGGCCAACGTCCTGACTTTC
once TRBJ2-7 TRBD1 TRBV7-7 CASSLTGMGEQYF TGTGCTAGCAGCTTGACAGGGATGGGCGAGCAGTACTTC
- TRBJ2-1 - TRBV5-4 CASSLGAGNNEQFF TGTGCCAGCAGCTTGGGAGCAGGGAACAATGAGCAGTTCTTC